Presented here are 15 T cell receptor beta chains from one specimen sequenced in a study of cytomegalovirus exposure and HLA in healthy donors (dated by TCRdb to about 2017). Libraries were constructed by the immunoSEQ multiplex PCR assay. For the multiplex PCR, a mixture combining 60 forward primers for TCR Vbeta segments and 13 reverse primers for TCR Jbeta segments was used. The table was pulled from immuneACCESS by TCRdb, which kept in-frame rearrangements only. Such tables lose some clones; where checked, under half of the loss comes from unresolved V genes, and the rest has no known cause. The sample table holds some 80,000 clones, of which over 70% were seen once. The ten largest clones add up to roughly 1.7% of the sample. Material for sequencing was PBMCs. The receptors originated from a man aged 40-49 years in good health and CMV-seronegative.

The V call is TRBV5-1, the J call TRBJ2-3, with 9 bases identical to TRBD2. The CDR3 is 16 amino acids. After removal of 4 bases from V and 2 bases from J, the junction contained 8 bases not matched to a gene. Germline CDR1 SGHRS, CDR2 YFSETQ. This chain's CDR3 is CASSPTLAGVTDTQYF. In DNA form, the CDR3 reads TGCGCCAGCAGCCCAACACTAGCGGGCGTCACAGATACGCAGTATTTT.

The chain carries TRBV10-2 and TRBJ1-3, with unresolved D. CDR3 length: 14 amino acids. Germline CDR1 WSHSY, CDR2 SAAADI. Trimming removed 5 bases at V and 4 bases at J, with 12 bases between. DNA for the CDR3: TGCGCCAGCAGTCGAGGGCTCGACGGAAACACCATATATTTT. It encodes CASSRGLDGNTIYF.

The rearrangement uses TRBV25-1 and TRBJ1-2; D not resolved. Germline V CDR1 and CDR2: MGHDK, SYGVNS. This CDR3 is built from 12 residues. The ends were cut back, 3 bases at V and 7 bases at J, with 9 bases in the middle. The CDR3 region is CASSDLIVGYTF. DNA for the CDR3: TGTGCCAGCAGTGATCTGATAGTTGGCTACACCTTC.

The chain recombines TRBV6-5 with TRBJ2-7; TRBD2 aligns across 7 bases. From germline, CDR1 is MNHEY and CDR2 SVGAGI. The V gene end was trimmed by 6 bases and the J gene end by 3 bases; junction bases not matched to a gene: 11. CDR3 size: 15 residues. CDR3 nucleotides: TGTGCCAGCAGCCCCCCTCTAGCGGAGAACTACGAGCAGTACTTC. This encodes CASSPPLAENYEQYF.

The rearrangement uses TRBV5-1 and TRBJ2-3; 13 bases are a match to TRBD2. Germline V gives CDR1 SGHRS, CDR2 YFSETQ. With V trimmed by 1 base and J by 6 bases, 5 bases remained unmatched. The CDR3 totals 16 residues. The CDR3 sequence: CASSLTSGRARDTQYF. CDR3 in DNA: TGCGCCAGCAGCTTGACTAGCGGGAGGGCAAGGGATACGCAGTATTTT.

V usage is TRBV19 and J usage is TRBJ1-5, with TRBD1 matching over 8 bases. Germline V gene data show CDR1 as LNHDA and CDR2 as SQIVND (reference sequence). This CDR3 is built from 16 residues. V was clipped by 8 bases and J by 2 bases; unmatched bases: 11. The CDR3, as DNA: TGTGCCAGTGGTCAGGGGGCGCGCCATGGCAATCAGCCCCAGCATTTT. Encoded protein: CASGQGARHGNQPQHF. Looking up the rest from reference TRBV19 and TRBJ1-5 gives the full variable domain: DGGITQSPKYLFRKEGQNVTLSCEQNLNHDAMYWYRQDPGQGLRLIYYSQIVNDFQKGDIAEGYSVSREKKESFPLTVTSAQKNPTAFYLCASGQGARHGNQPQHFGDGTRLSIL.

The CDR3 sequence: CASSPQLGLAGRDTDTQYF. CDR3 DNA sequence: TGTGCCAGCAGTCCTCAACTTGGACTAGCGGGACGGGACACAGATACGCAGTATTTT. The chain uses TRBV28 and TRBJ2-3; the match to TRBD2 covers 12 bases. Looked up from germline, CDR1 is MDHEN and CDR2 is SYDVKM. The CDR3 runs 19 residues. With V trimmed by 5 bases and J by 2 bases, 14 bases remained unmatched.

V is TRBV9 and J is TRBJ2-1, with 9 positions matching TRBD2. The ends lost 0 bases at V and 10 bases at J; junction bases unmatched: 11. CDR3 length: 16 residues. Germline V gene data show CDR1 as SGDLS and CDR2 as YYNGEE. This CDR3 is CASSVGASGTQGEQFF. For the CDR3, the DNA is TGTGCCAGCAGCGTAGGGGCTAGCGGGACACAGGGGGAGCAGTTCTTC.

CDR3 sequence reads: CASSDAALGGDTQYF. The CDR3 DNA follows: TGCGCCAGCAGTGATGCGGCCCTCGGGGGAGATACGCAGTATTTT. The V and J genes are TRBV10-1 and TRBJ2-3, with D perhaps TRBD2 (6 bases). This CDR3 is built from 15 residues. Germline assignment: CDR1 WNHNN and CDR2 SYGVQD (reference sequence). Trimming stripped 3 bases from V and 5 bases from J, with 15 bases between.

The chain uses TRBV5-4 and TRBJ2-7; D possibly corresponds to TRBD2 (5 bases). CDR1 and CDR2 (germline): SGHNT, YYREEE (reference sequence). The ends were cut back, 4 bases at V and 1 base at J, with 12 bases in the middle. The CDR3 sequence is 14 residues long. The CDR3 loop reads CASSPGTYSYEQYF. In nucleotides, the CDR3 is TGTGCCAGCAGCCCGGGAACCTATTCCTACGAGCAGTACTTC.

The J gene is TRBJ1-4, the V gene TRBV5-1, with 7 bases matching TRBD1. Trimming at V came to 1 base and at J to 4 bases, leaving 1 base not matched to a gene. This CDR3 is built from 14 residues. Germline V gives CDR1 SGHRS, CDR2 YFSETQ. CDR3: CASSLSGGNEKLFF. DNA for the CDR3: TGCGCCAGCAGCTTGTCAGGGGGTAATGAAAAACTGTTTTTT.

This clone appeared a few times. The chain links TRBV7-9 to TRBJ2-1; D unclear. The CDR3 runs 17 residues. V gave up 5 bases and J gave up 0 bases, with 17 bases separating them. CDR1 and CDR2 from the germline V gene are SEHNR and FQNEAQ (reference sequence). The chain's CDR3 is CASSPRGAMSSYNEQFF. The CDR3 DNA reads as TGTGCCAGCAGCCCCCGCGGAGCGATGAGCTCCTACAATGAGCAGTTCTTC. Together with reference TRBV7-9 and TRBJ2-1, the CDR3 gives the full variable domain: DTGVSQNPRHKITKRGQNVTFRCDPISEHNRLYWYRQTLGQGPEFLTYFQNEAQLEKSRLLSDRFSAERPKGSFSTLEIQRTEQGDSAMYLCASSPRGAMSSYNEQFFGPGTRLTVL.

J is TRBJ2-7 and V is TRBV7-3, with 7 bases lining up with TRBD1. CDR3 length: 15 amino acids. The J segment lost 2 bases and the V segment lost 0 bases, leaving 4 bases of the junction unmatched. Germline assignment: CDR1 SGHTA and CDR2 FQGTGA. As DNA, the CDR3 is TGTGCCAGCAGCTTAACGAGGGGGCCCACCTACGAGCAGTACTTC. Its protein is CASSLTRGPTYEQYF.

J is TRBJ2-5 and V is TRBV19; weak D call: TRBD1 (5 bases). The V and J ends lost 5 bases and 5 bases respectively, with 12 bases between them. CDR3 length: 13 amino acids. Germline V lookup: CDR1 LNHDA, CDR2 SQIVND (reference sequence). The CDR3 spells CASSPRTLETQYF. The CDR3 nucleotides read TGTGCCAGTAGTCCACGGACACTCGAGACCCAGTACTTC.

The V and J genes are TRBV2 and TRBJ2-2; D is undetermined. Germline values: CDR1 SNHLY, CDR2 FYNNEI. Trimming cost V 5 bases and J 6 bases, with 10 bases left between them. The CDR3 consists of 13 residues. CDR3 region: CASSLRLPGELFF. CDR3 sequence (DNA): TGTGCCAGCAGTTTGAGGCTTCCCGGGGAGCTGTTTTTT.